This T cell receptor (beta chain) comes out of a study of blood T cells in healthy people across ages. Notes on the study in general: Across the age range, TCR beta diversity per million T cells fell in a roughly linear way. With donor CMV status unknown, expanded clonotype changes were possibly confounded.

With a J-beta primer mix and a sample-barcoded 5' primer, a second PCR ran about 7 to 12 cycles. Sequencing yielded, for each sample, at least 2.5 million paired-end reads carrying CDR3. TCRdb processed the 5' RACE reads anew with MiXCR; each CDR3 protein has one entry. The sample records 550,000 to 750,000 distinct CDR3 sequences, 21% being singletons. Only a few counts were recorded for this clonotype. Antigen unknown. V dropped 1 base and J dropped 0 bases, with 13 bases sitting between them. This CDR3 is 17 amino acids long. Germline V lookup: CDR1 SGDLS, CDR2 YYNGEE. Sequenced sample: blood. This clonotype was sampled from a man aged 70-80 years in good health. V usage is TRBV9 and J usage is TRBJ1-4; D not resolved. The CDR3 DNA reads TGTGCCAGCAGCGTATCGGCAGCCCTAACAACTAATGAAAAACTGTTTTTT. It is translated as CASSVSAALTTNEKLFF.